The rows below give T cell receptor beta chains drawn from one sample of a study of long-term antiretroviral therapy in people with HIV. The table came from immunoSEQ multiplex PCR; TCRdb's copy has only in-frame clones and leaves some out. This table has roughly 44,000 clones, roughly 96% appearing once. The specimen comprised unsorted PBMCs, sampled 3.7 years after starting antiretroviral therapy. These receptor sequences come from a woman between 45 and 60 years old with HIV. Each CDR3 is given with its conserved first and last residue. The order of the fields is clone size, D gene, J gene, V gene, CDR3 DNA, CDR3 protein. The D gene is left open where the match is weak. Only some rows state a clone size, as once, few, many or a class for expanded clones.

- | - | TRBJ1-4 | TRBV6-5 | TGTGCCAGCAGTTACTCGAAAGGTGAAAAACTGTTTTTT | CASSYSKGEKLFF
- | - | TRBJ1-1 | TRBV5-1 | TGCGCCAGCAGCAGAGGGTGGGCGAACACTGAAGCTTTCTTT | CASSRGWANTEAFF
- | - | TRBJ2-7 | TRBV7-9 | TGTGCCAGCAGCCCCCAATACGAGCAGTACTTC | CASSPQYEQYF
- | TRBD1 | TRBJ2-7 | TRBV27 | TGTGCCAGCAGTTACGGGACAGGGCAGTACGAGCAGTACTTC | CASSYGTGQYEQYF
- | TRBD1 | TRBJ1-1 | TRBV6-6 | TGTGCCAGCAGGGGACAGGGGGAATCAATGACTGAAGCTTTCTTT | CASRGQGESMTEAFF
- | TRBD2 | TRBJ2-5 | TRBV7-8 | TGTGCCAGCAGCCACCTAGCGGGGATAAATCAAGAGACCCAGTACTTC | CASSHLAGINQETQYF
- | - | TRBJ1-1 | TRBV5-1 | TGCGCCAGCAGCGCCGCCGAGGGAAGTCACACTGAAGCTTTCTTT | CASSAAEGSHTEAFF
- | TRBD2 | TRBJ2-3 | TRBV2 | TGTGCCAGCAGTGATTTGGGACTAGCTAGTGCAGATACGCAGTATTTT | CASSDLGLASADTQYF
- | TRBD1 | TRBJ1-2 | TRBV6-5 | TGTGCCAGCAGCCCGACAGGGGGCAATGGCTACACCTTC | CASSPTGGNGYTF
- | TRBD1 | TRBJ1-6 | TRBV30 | TGTGCCTGGAGTACATGGACAGGGACGGGCTCACCCCTCCACTTT | CAWSTWTGTGSPLHF
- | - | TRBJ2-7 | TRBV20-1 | TGCAGTGCTAGAAATTCCTACGAGCAGTACTTC | CSARNSYEQYF
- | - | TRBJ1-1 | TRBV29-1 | TGCAGCGTTGTACAGGGTAAAACTGAAGCTTTCTTT | CSVVQGKTEAFF
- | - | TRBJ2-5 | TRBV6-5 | TGTGCCAGCAGTTACGGGCAGGGCCAAGAGACCCAGTACTTC | CASSYGQGQETQYF
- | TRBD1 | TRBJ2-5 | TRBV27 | TGTGCCAGCAGCTTGGACAGGGGGGGTCGGCAAGAGACCCAGTACTTC | CASSLDRGGRQETQYF
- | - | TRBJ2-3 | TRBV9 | TGTGCCAGCAGCTACCGGGGTACAGATACGCAGTATTTT | CASSYRGTDTQYF
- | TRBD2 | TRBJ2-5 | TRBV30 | TGTGCCTGGAGTGTACTATATCGCGGGGGGTTTAAAGAGACCCAGTACTTC | CAWSVLYRGGFKETQYF
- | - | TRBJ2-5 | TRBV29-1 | TGCAGCGTTCGTACAGACCAAGAGACCCAGTACTTC | CSVRTDQETQYF
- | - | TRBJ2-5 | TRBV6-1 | TGTGCCAGCAGCCGCGACGTGGAGACCCAGTACTTC | CASSRDVETQYF
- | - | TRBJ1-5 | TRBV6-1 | TGTGCCAGCAGTGAACAGGGTTCGAGCAATCAGCCCCAGCATTTT | CASSEQGSSNQPQHF
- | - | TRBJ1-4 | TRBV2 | TGTGCCAGCAGTGCCCAGATACTCGGGGGGAATGAAAAACTGTTTTTT | CASSAQILGGNEKLFF
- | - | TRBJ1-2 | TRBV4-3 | TGCGCCAGCAGCCAAGTAGGAGAGGGTAGCTATGGCTACACCTTC | CASSQVGEGSYGYTF
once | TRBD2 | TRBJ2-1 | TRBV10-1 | TGCGCCAGCAGGGTAAATCGGGGGGGCCGGGGAAATGAGCAGTTCTTC | CASRVNRGGRGNEQFF
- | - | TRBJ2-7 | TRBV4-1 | TGCGCCAGCAGCCAAGGGGGGAACTCCTACGAGCAGTACTTC | CASSQGGNSYEQYF
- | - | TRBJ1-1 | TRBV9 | TGTGCCAGCAGCGAAGGCGGTAGAACTGAAGCTTTCTTT | CASSEGGRTEAFF
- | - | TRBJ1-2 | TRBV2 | TGTGCCAGCAGTAAAGGGACCGGGAGGCAATCTCCCTATGGCTACACCTTC | CASSKGTGRQSPYGYTF